The source of this T cell receptor (beta chain) is a study of Graves' ophthalmopathy and Graves' hyperthyroidism. Whole-study findings and limits: In blood, most expanded thyroid clonotypes above 0.001 frequency were also detected.

V was pared by 3 bases and J by 9 bases, with 14 bases between. The CDR3 spans 12 residues. CDR1 and CDR2 from the germline V gene are DFQATT and SNEGSKA (reference sequence). A word on this clonotype: Its antigen is still unknown.

RNA transcripts yielded amplified TCR beta CDR3 regions. RT-PCR was first run with HTBI primers, then multiplex PCR in a second round. Each CDR3 protein is one row after TCRdb ran MiXCR on the multiplex PCR reads. Here the sample spans around 1.1 million distinct CDR3 sequences, 35% to 40% being singletons. This chain links TRBV20-1 with TRBJ2-5; D is ambiguous. The sequence derives from an adult man with Graves' hyperthyroidism. Source material: peripheral blood or thyroid tissue (not recorded which). The CDR3 loop is CSASDTRQPQYF. For the CDR3, the DNA is TGCAGTGCTAGTGACACTCGCCAGCCCCAGTACTTC.